Below, one T cell receptor beta chain is given with its context. As yet, its antigen is unknown. This specimen belongs to a study of CD8 T cells in ankylosing spondylitis. Study results and limitations: Seemingly distinctive of ankylosing spondylitis blood was a TCR beta motif formed by eight highly homologous variants. Disease-linked clones proved CD8+ and comparatively uncommon in peripheral blood. Reports say disease-linked clones showed up significantly more in matched ankylosing spondylitis synovial fluid. Some motif variants were previously reported in reactive arthritis synovial fluid and blood.

V lost 7 bases and J lost 3, with 8 bases in between. This CDR3 region has 12 residues. In germline, CDR1 is MRHNA, CDR2 SNTAGT. It was by quantitative 5'-RACE with molecular barcodes that TCR beta libraries were made. TCRdb independently ran MiXCR on the 5' RACE reads; one entry per CDR3 protein. Here the sample spans hundreds of thousands of distinct CDR3 sequences, 12% being singletons. The chain employs TRBV6-4 and TRBJ2-3; D remains unclear. The TCR comes from a male donor with ankylosing spondylitis. Sample: blood, either unsorted or a sorted T cell fraction (not recorded which). The CDR3 spells CASTDGTDTQYF. The CDR3 DNA reads as TGTGCCAGCACGGACGGGACAGATACGCAGTATTTT.